A selection of T cell receptor beta chains follows, all from one sample in a study of cytomegalovirus exposure and HLA in healthy donors. Only in-frame clones appear in the TCRdb table, and some are missing; sequencing was by immunoSEQ multiplex PCR. The sample carries about 130,000 clones, roughly nine tenths recorded once. Material: PBMCs. The receptors stem from a woman aged 18 to 35 in good health and CMV-seronegative. Both conserved end residues are part of each CDR3. D genes are given only for firm matches. Clone size is stated in some rows and not others, as once, few, many or a class when expanded.

>TRBJ1-5|.|14|.|TRBV27
CASGPGIVNQPQHF
TGTGCCAGCGGCCCCGGGATCGTTAATCAGCCCCAGCATTTT
>TRBJ1-1|.|14|.|TRBV5-1
CASSWQGGNTEAFF
TGCGCCAGCAGCTGGCAGGGCGGGAACACTGAAGCTTTCTTT
>TRBJ2-7|TRBD2|13|.|TRBV29-1
CSVGAGGPYEQYF
TGCAGCGTTGGGGCGGGAGGGCCCTACGAGCAGTACTTC
>TRBJ2-1|TRBD2|15|.|TRBV5-6
CASSLVGSGSSEQFF
TGTGCCAGCAGCTTGGTGGGTAGCGGGAGCTCTGAGCAGTTCTTC
>TRBJ2-7|TRBD1|15|.|TRBV5-5
CASSLPGQGTYEQYF
TGTGCCAGCAGCCTCCCGGGACAGGGGACCTACGAGCAGTACTTC
>TRBJ1-1|.|11|.|TRBV20-1
CSAIQGIEAFF
TGCAGTGCGATACAGGGCATTGAAGCTTTCTTT
>TRBJ2-7|.|15|.|TRBV5-4
CASSPVEEGTYEQYF
TGTGCCAGCAGTCCAGTAGAGGAGGGGACCTACGAGCAGTACTTC
>TRBJ1-2|.|13|.|TRBV7-2
CASSLDRDHGYTF
TGTGCCAGCAGCTTAGACAGGGACCATGGCTACACCTTC
>TRBJ1-1|.|13|.|TRBV29-1
CSVMTGLNTEAFF
TGCAGCGTGATGACAGGTCTGAACACTGAAGCTTTCTTT
>TRBJ1-4|.|12|.|TRBV11-1
CASSLTNEKLFF
TGTGCCAGCAGCCTGACTAATGAAAAACTGTTTTTT
>TRBJ2-7|TRBD2|16|.|TRBV27
CASSLYPTAGGNEQYF
TGTGCCAGCAGTTTATATCCTACAGCGGGAGGGAACGAGCAGTACTTC
>TRBJ2-2|TRBD2|17|.|TRBV4-2
CASSHETSGRGTGELFF
TGTGCCAGCAGCCATGAAACTAGCGGGAGGGGCACCGGGGAGCTGTTTTTT
>TRBJ1-1|TRBD1|17|once|TRBV6-1
CASSEFGTGGSGTEAFF
TGTGCCAGCAGTGAATTTGGGACAGGGGGCTCGGGCACTGAAGCTTTCTTT
>TRBJ1-1|.|16|.|TRBV25-1
CASSQGLRGGDTEAFF
TGTGCCAGCAGTCAAGGACTGAGGGGAGGGGACACTGAAGCTTTCTTT
>TRBJ2-5|.|17|.|TRBV14
CASSQVTRGTYQETQYF
TGTGCCAGCAGCCAAGTTACAAGGGGTACATACCAAGAGACCCAGTACTTC
>TRBJ2-5|TRBD2|15|few|TRBV9
CASSTQAGGPGTQYF
TGTGCCAGCAGCACCCAAGCGGGAGGGCCGGGGACCCAGTACTTC
>TRBJ2-3|.|14|.|TRBV4-1
CASSQELAEDTQYF
TGCGCCAGCAGCCAAGAGTTAGCGGAGGATACGCAGTATTTT